This T cell receptor (beta chain) was observed in a study of patients and donors after allogeneic stem cell transplantation. This clonotype was found a few times. TCRdb passed the RT-PCR reads through MiXCR, listing each CDR3 protein once. The sample shows about 160,000 distinct CDR3 sequences, roughly 35% of them seen only once. V dropped 0 bases and J dropped 8; count of bases not matched to a gene: 1. Germline CDR1 and CDR2: PRHDT and FYEKMQ (reference sequence). The CDR3 is 13 residues long. The chain combines TRBV13 with TRBJ1-3; 7 nucleotides agree with TRBD1. The sequence came from a human donor who was either an allogeneic HSCT recipient or a stem cell or donor lymphocyte infusion donor (not recorded which). It is not recorded whose cells these are; they may come from a transplant donor. Sequenced material: blood, either unsorted or a sorted T cell fraction (not recorded which). The CDR3 protein is CASSLGRGDTIYF. Here the CDR3 DNA reads TGTGCCAGCAGCTTAGGCAGGGGGGACACCATATATTTT.